This T cell receptor beta chain was sequenced during a study of blood T cell repertoires in COVID-19. Looking at the study overall: There were acute and convalescent COVID-19 samples, and they came from the United States, Italy and Spain.

CDR1 is SGHAT, CDR2 FQNNGV, per germline. CDR3 length: 13 amino acids. The V end lost 4 bases, the J end lost 9 bases, and 16 bases lay between the germline ends. Sequencing used immunoSEQ multiplex PCR; TCRdb keeps in-frame clones, though not all of them. The repertoire holds 250,000 or so clones, with approximately 85% as singletons. Shortly before study entry, within 2 weeks, exposed participants had met a COVID-19 case. Input material: PBMCs or T cells enriched from blood (not recorded which). The clonotype originates from a woman aged 50 to 60 who had been exposed to COVID-19. The V gene is TRBV11-2, the J gene TRBJ2-7, with D perhaps TRBD2 (6 bases). The CDR3 nucleotides read TGTGCCAGCAGCTCGGGACTCGATTTCTCGCAGTACTTC. Protein sequence: CASSSGLDFSQYF.